The 4 T cell receptor beta chains below come from one sample, sequenced in a study of T cell repertoires in cytomegalovirus infection. TCRdb called the reads again in MiXCR, with one record for every CDR3 protein. The sample carries tens of thousands of distinct CDR3 sequences, around 20% recorded once. These receptors are not linked to any known antigen. The material was CD8+ T cells from cultured PBMCs, obtained from culture after CMV antigen stimulation. The receptors shown here come from a human donor in good health (CMV status not recorded). Some clones in this sample may be carry-over from other donors' samples.

V usage is TRBV24-1 and J usage is TRBJ1-2; tentatively, D is TRBD1 (6 bases). CDR3 length: 13 amino acids. Per germline, CDR1 KGHDR and CDR2 SFDVKD. Trimming cost V 4 bases and J 8 bases, with 13 bases left between them. The CDR3 reads CATSETGTVGYTF. CDR3 DNA sequence: TGTGCCACCAGTGAAACAGGGACGGTCGGCTACACCTTC.

The chain employs TRBV7-2 and TRBJ1-5; 7 bases are a match to TRBD1. The CDR3 is 17 residues long. Germline lookup yields CDR1 SGHTA and CDR2 FQGNSA. Losses at the gene ends were 5 bases for V and 1 base for J; bases not matched to a gene: 11. In DNA, the CDR3 is TGTGCCAGCAGCCCAGGGGGGGGGGCACTAAGCAATCAGCCCCAGCATTTT. It codes for CASSPGGGALSNQPQHF.

The chain recombines TRBV4-1 with TRBJ1-6; no clear D. Between the trimmed V and J ends, which lost 1 base and 5 bases, there was a span of 12 bases. CDR3 length equals 16 residues. Germline CDR1 is MGHRA and CDR2 is YSYEKL. The CDR3 nucleotides are TGCGCCAGCAGCCAAGGGGCAGCGCTGGATAATTCACCCCTCCACTTT. Encoded protein: CASSQGAALDNSPLHF.

V gene TRBV6-6 combines with J gene TRBJ2-1, with D possibly TRBD2 on 5 matching bases. The CDR3 sequence is 15 residues long. Germline assignment: CDR1 MNHNY and CDR2 SVGAGI (reference sequence). V was pared by 7 bases and J by 11 bases, with 24 bases between. The CDR3 region has the DNA TGTGCCAGCATCCCTCGGGGTCAACCCCGCCCCAAGCAGTTCTTC. Amino acids: CASIPRGQPRPKQFF.